This TCR beta chain was sequenced during a study of shared clonotypes between healthy human individuals (TCRdb year 2020). Some background on the complete study: The cohort included three men and a couple of women between 18 and 49 years of age. For each donor, three plates each were used for CD4 naive and CD4 memory, two plates were used for CD8 naive, and one plate was used for CD8 memory. Blood TCR repertoires of about 5 healthy adults were deeply sequenced to estimate repertoire size and the extent of clonotype sharing between individuals. Libraries were prepared and TCR repertoires were sequenced by different laboratories using diverse techniques, in order to increase sequencing depth and limit assay-specific biases. Between about 0.85 and 9.5 billion PBMCs per donor were obtained by leukapheresis.

Beyond this particular receptor, the publication reports: When several donors were compared, the shared fraction of clonotypes was around 5% for naive CD4, around 4% for naive CD8, about 2.5% for memory CD4, and less than 0.45% for memory CD8. Higher generation probabilities were observed for clonotypes shared by all four sorted-subset donors than for non-shared clonotypes. Larger estimated clonotype richness was generally found for naive subsets than for memory subsets. Sampling was limited to blood, and TCR repertoires in tissue likely differ from TCR repertoires in blood. Even with the large sequencing depth, rarefaction of the sorted-subset datasets indicated that sequencing was incomplete. The genetic and exposure-history diversity represented was limited by the small number of donors. Pairwise subsampling indicated that sequencing depth was expected to affect the degree of clonotype sharing among donors.

Donors were healthy HIV-negative adults with no recently reported acute infections or vaccinations. Only Caucasian adults living in Nashville, Tennessee, USA were represented among the donors. CD4+ T cells were enriched through magnetic negative selection, after which naive cells were positively selected on CD45RA and the remaining negative fraction served as the memory subset. Blood was collected by leukapheresis, and PBMCs were isolated by Ficoll-Histopaque density gradient centrifugation and then cryopreserved in liquid nitrogen vapor phase. Analytical flow cytometry was used to check the purity and quantity of each magnetically sorted T cell population. Genomic DNA was isolated from each sorted fraction and quantified by UV absorbance on a Nanodrop 2000c. TCR CDR3 regions were amplified from genomic DNA by multiplex PCR using the deep immunoSEQ assay. Genomic DNA extracted from each cell subset was distributed evenly over all wells of several immunoSEQ 96-well plates, and each plate served as one replicate. For sorted subsets, around 200 ng genomic DNA, equal to tens of thousands of T cell genomes, was loaded into each replicate PCR. Purified libraries were quantified with a Qubit 3.0 fluorometer, sized on a Bioanalyzer 2100, and re-quantified with the KAPA Library Quantification kit. Every immunoSEQ 96-well plate was sequenced on a separate single-read 150-cycle Illumina NextSeq 550 flow cell. Per the authors' processing: Because the immunoSEQ output held only junctional sequences and lacked quality scores, the filtering could not match the filtering applied to full-length reads. Sequences were annotated with PyIR, a Python wrapper for IgBLAST v1.9, and V/J genes and CDR3 were assigned using IMGT germline references. Any read was removed if the V/J assignment was weak (E-value above 1e-6), the CDR3 was missing, or the read contained stop codons, out-of-frame junctions, or ambiguous translated residues. V3J clonotypes were defined as sequences sharing the same inferred V gene, J gene, and CDR3 amino acid sequence. To compute the percentage overlap between repertoires, the number of shared unique clonotypes was divided by the size of the smaller repertoire. Repertoire richness was assessed with RTK rarefaction, the Chao1 estimator, and Recon v2.1 estimates of unobserved clonotypes. OLGA was used to compute generation probabilities for all TCRbeta clonotypes that the gDNA method yielded from a handful of donors. In its TCRdb copy, this immuneACCESS table keeps in-frame sequences only and misses some clones. Where compared with another copy, unresolved V genes explain less than half of these, and the others have no known cause. V and J calls and clone size are as listed in that table; D and trimming were resolved from the DNA. The sample contains a few million clones, about 90% of them found a single time. The ten largest clones add up to 0.37% of the sample.

According to the germline V gene, CDR1 reads LGHNA and CDR2 reads YSLEER. The V and J ends are trimmed by 4 bases and 7 bases, leaving 13 bases between them. The CDR3 contains 13 residues, cysteine and phenylalanine counted. Just the 39-base CDR3 DNA is kept, in frame starting at base 1. Comments on this clone: Which antigen it targets is not known. Base qualities are not recorded, but no much larger clone differs from it by a single base.

This clonotype was obtained from a man in his late teens or twenties in good health. Some clones in this sample may be carry-over from other donors' samples. Specimen: naive CD4+ T cells from PBMCs. This sample's cell subset or site label indicates: CD45RA+ positively selected. Recombination joined TRBV4-3 with TRBJ1-2, with a weak D call of TRBD1 (6 bases match). The CDR3 amino acid sequence is: CASSREQGSGYTF. The base sequence is TGCGCCAGCAGCCGAGAACAGGGAAGTGGCTACACCTTC.